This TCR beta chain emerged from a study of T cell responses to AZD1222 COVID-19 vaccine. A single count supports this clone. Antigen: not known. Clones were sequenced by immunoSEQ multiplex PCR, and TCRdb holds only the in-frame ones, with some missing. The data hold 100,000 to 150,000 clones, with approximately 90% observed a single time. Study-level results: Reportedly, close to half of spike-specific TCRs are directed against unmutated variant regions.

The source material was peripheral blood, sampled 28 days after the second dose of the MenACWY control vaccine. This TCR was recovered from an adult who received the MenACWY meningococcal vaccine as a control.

The CDR3 here is CASSFPSNEQFF. The CDR3 nucleotides are TGCGCCAGCAGCTTTCCCTCCAACGAGCAGTTCTTC. The rearrangement uses TRBV5-1 and TRBJ2-1, with D hard to call. The CDR3 has 12 amino acids. From germline, CDR1 is SGHRS and CDR2 YFSETQ. Trimming removed 2 bases at V and 10 bases at J, with 10 bases between.